Listed below are T cell receptor beta chains from one sample, sequenced in a study of blood T cell repertoires in COVID-19. The method was immunoSEQ multiplex PCR; TCRdb's version includes in-frame clones alone and lacks a portion of them. The data hold approximately 200,000 clones, with about 88% observed a single time. Sequences were obtained from peripheral blood. These TCRs come from a woman aged 25-40 years with active or convalescent COVID-19. Each CDR3 is given with its conserved first and last residue. Each record gives: D gene, CDR3 length, clone size, J gene, V gene, CDR3 DNA, CDR3 protein. D genes are given only for firm matches. Size is stated for part of the rows, as once, few or many counts, or as a class when the clone is expanded.

. | 15 | . | TRBJ1-5 | TRBV2 | TGTGCCAGCAGTGTTTCCAGACAGAGCAATCAGCCCCAGCATTTT | CASSVSRQSNQPQHF
. | 12 | . | TRBJ1-6 | TRBV6-1 | TGTGCCAGCAGTGATCTGGGCATGGCCCTCCACTTT | CASSDLGMALHF
. | 15 | . | TRBJ1-2 | TRBV28 | TGTGCCAGCAGTTTTTATCCAGTGGTTAACTATGGCTACACCTTC | CASSFYPVVNYGYTF
TRBD2 | 15 | . | TRBJ2-1 | TRBV6-5 | TGTGCCAGCAGGCCTCCGGGACTAGGGGACAATGAGCAGTTCTTC | CASRPPGLGDNEQFF
. | 13 | . | TRBJ2-1 | TRBV28 | TGTGCCATCACGACTAGGCGGGTCAATGAGCAGTTCTTC | CAITTRRVNEQFF
TRBD2 | 18 | . | TRBJ2-1 | TRBV5-1 | TGCGCCAGCAGCTCCTGGACTAGCGGGAAGTACTCCTACAATGAGCAGTTCTTC | CASSSWTSGKYSYNEQFF
TRBD2 | 15 | . | TRBJ2-7 | TRBV24-1 | TGTGCCACCAGTGAAGCGGGAGGCCCCGACTACGAGCAGTACTTC | CATSEAGGPDYEQYF
TRBD1 | 17 | . | TRBJ2-1 | TRBV14 | TGTGCCAGCAGCCAAGACAGAGGGACAGGGGGACACAATGAGCAGTTCTTC | CASSQDRGTGGHNEQFF
. | 13 | . | TRBJ1-5 | TRBV11-2 | TGTGCCAGCAGCTTAGCAGGGGTTCAGCCCCAGCATTTT | CASSLAGVQPQHF
TRBD1 | 17 | . | TRBJ2-6 | TRBV18 | TGTGCCAGCTCAAGACAAGGGACAGGGTCTGGGGCCAACGTCCTGACTTTC | CASSRQGTGSGANVLTF
. | 15 | . | TRBJ1-2 | TRBV5-1 | TGCGCCAGCAGCTTGGACGGTTCAGACGGGTGGGGCTACACCTTC | CASSLDGSDGWGYTF
. | 13 | few | TRBJ1-3 | TRBV9 | TGTGCCAGCAGCGATAGCGCTGGAAACACCATATATTTT | CASSDSAGNTIYF
. | 15 | . | TRBJ1-4 | TRBV2 | TGTGCCAGCAGAAGTCTCAGGGCAACTAATGAAAAACTGTTTTTT | CASRSLRATNEKLFF
. | 12 | . | TRBJ2-3 | TRBV5-4 | TGTGCCAGCACCCGGGGGTCAGATACGCAGTATTTT | CASTRGSDTQYF
TRBD1 | 12 | . | TRBJ2-7 | TRBV28 | TGTGCCAGCAAAACAGGGGTATACGAGCAGTACTTC | CASKTGVYEQYF
TRBD1 | 15 | . | TRBJ1-4 | TRBV7-2 | TGTGCCAGCAGCTTACAGGGGGGTCGGAATGAAAAACTGTTTTTT | CASSLQGGRNEKLFF
. | 13 | . | TRBJ1-5 | TRBV10-3 | TGTGCCATCGGTGATTCGGGTGGTCAGCCCCAGCATTTT | CAIGDSGGQPQHF
TRBD2 | 15 | . | TRBJ2-5 | TRBV11-3 | TGTGCCAGCAGCCCAGAGGGACTAGTGTTGGAGACCCAGTACTTC | CASSPEGLVLETQYF
. | 16 | . | TRBJ2-2 | TRBV24-1 | TGTGCCACCAGTGACCCAGCGGTCTCCAACACCGGGGAGCTGTTTTTT | CATSDPAVSNTGELFF
TRBD1 | 15 | . | TRBJ1-4 | TRBV5-1 | TGCGCCAGCAGCTACTCACAGGGGGGGCATGAAAAACTGTTTTTT | CASSYSQGGHEKLFF
. | 16 | . | TRBJ1-3 | TRBV11-2 | TGTGCCAGCAGCCCCCGGAGGGCGACAGCTGGAAACACCATATATTTT | CASSPRRATAGNTIYF
. | 13 | . | TRBJ1-2 | TRBV7-9 | TGTGCCAGCAGCCCGAGTGTGGACTATGGCTACACCTTC | CASSPSVDYGYTF
TRBD1 | 15 | . | TRBJ2-1 | TRBV19 | TGTGCCAGTAGCCGGGGACAGGGGACGTACAATGAGCAGTTCTTC | CASSRGQGTYNEQFF
. | 12 | . | TRBJ2-7 | TRBV24-1 | TGTGCCACCACAGGCAGCTCCTACGAGCAGTACTTC | CATTGSSYEQYF
TRBD1 | 16 | . | TRBJ1-2 | TRBV15 | TGTGCCACCAGCGAACCGGGACAGAGTTTTCTCTATGGCTACACCTTC | CATSEPGQSFLYGYTF
. | 15 | . | TRBJ1-4 | TRBV19 | TGTGCCAGTAGTACCGGACAAGCAACTAATGAAAAACTGTTTTTT | CASSTGQATNEKLFF
TRBD1 | 15 | . | TRBJ2-7 | TRBV18 | TGTGCCAGCTCACCACCGGGACAGGACGCCTACGAGCAGTACTTC | CASSPPGQDAYEQYF
TRBD1 | 16 | once | TRBJ1-6 | TRBV11-2 | TGTGCCAGCAGCTTAAGTACAGGGGGAGCAAATTCACCCCTCCACTTT | CASSLSTGGANSPLHF
. | 13 | . | TRBJ1-2 | TRBV3-1/TRBV3-2 | TGTGCCAGCACCCAGATCTTGTGGGGGCAGCCCGCCTTC | CASTQILWGQPAF
. | 15 | . | TRBJ1-1 | TRBV11-3 | TGTGCCAGCAGCTTGAGGGTTCGGATGAACACTGAAGCTTTCTTT | CASSLRVRMNTEAFF
. | 15 | once | TRBJ1-2 | TRBV6-5 | TGTGCCAGCAGTTACGACAGCTCCTCTAACTATGGCTACACCTTC | CASSYDSSSNYGYTF
TRBD1 | 13 | . | TRBJ1-2 | TRBV14 | TGTGCCAGCAGAGACAGGGGGAACTATGGCTACACCTTC | CASRDRGNYGYTF
. | 15 | . | TRBJ1-2 | TRBV6-1 | TGTGCCAGCAGTGAAAGGCAACAGGGAATCTATGGCTACACCTTC | CASSERQQGIYGYTF
. | 14 | once | TRBJ1-2 | TRBV18 | TGTGCCAGCTCACCGGGGCAGCAAAGGTTTGGCTACACCTTC | CASSPGQQRFGYTF
TRBD1 | 15 | . | TRBJ1-5 | TRBV24-1 | TGTGCCACCAGTGAAGTGACAGGGCCCCCCGGGCCCCAGCATTTT | CATSEVTGPPGPQHF
. | 16 | . | TRBJ2-1 | TRBV19 | TGTGCCAGTAGTATAGGCCTAGATCGTCCCTACAATGAGCAGTTCTTC | CASSIGLDRPYNEQFF
. | 14 | . | TRBJ1-3 | TRBV9 | TGTGCCAGCAGCCCAGGGGCAGGGAGGGACACCATATATTTT | CASSPGAGRDTIYF
. | 14 | . | TRBJ2-2 | TRBV6-5 | TGTGCCGCGCGCAGGGGCACAAATGCCAGGGAGCTGTTTTTT | CAARRGTNARELFF
. | 14 | once | TRBJ1-4 | TRBV2 | TGTGCCAGCAGTGGTGTCCGAGGAAATGAAAAACTGTTTTTT | CASSGVRGNEKLFF
TRBD2 | 11 | . | TRBJ2-1 | TRBV20-1 | TGCAGTGCTAGAGGGCAGCGGGGTGCGTTCTTC | CSARGQRGAFF
TRBD1 | 13 | . | TRBJ2-1 | TRBV5-4 | TGTGCCGGCGCAGACAGGGGCAACAATGAGCAGTTCTTC | CAGADRGNNEQFF
. | 13 | . | TRBJ1-2 | TRBV27 | TGTGCCAGCAGTTTACAGGGGAACTATGGCTACACCTTC | CASSLQGNYGYTF
. | 18 | . | TRBJ2-1 | TRBV27 | TGTGCCAGCAGTTTATCATACCCCGGGGCTAGCGAATACAATGAGCAGTTCTTC | CASSLSYPGASEYNEQFF
. | 18 | . | TRBJ2-3 | TRBV28 | TGTGCCAGCAGTTCCTCCCTGGTCGGCGGCTACTCCACAGATACGCAGTATTTT | CASSSSLVGGYSTDTQYF
TRBD2 | 20 | once | TRBJ2-1 | TRBV18 | TGTGCCAGCTCACCTTTAACTGTAGCGGGAGTCGAGAGGAGCAACAATGAGCAGTTCTTC | CASSPLTVAGVERSNNEQFF
. | 13 | once | TRBJ1-6 | TRBV19 | TGTGCCAGTAGTATGGGGGGGGGAGGACCCCTCCACTTT | CASSMGGGGPLHF
. | 14 | . | TRBJ1-3 | TRBV6-1 | TGTGCCAGCAGTGAAGGGCAGGGGAGAAACACCATATATTTT | CASSEGQGRNTIYF
TRBD1 | 15 | once | TRBJ1-5 | TRBV27 | TGTGCCAGCAGATGGACAGGGGGAGGATATCAGCCCCAGCATTTT | CASRWTGGGYQPQHF
TRBD1 | 14 | . | TRBJ2-7 | TRBV2 | TGTGCCAGCCAAGGCCGGGACAGCTCCTACGAGCAGTACTTC | CASQGRDSSYEQYF
. | 14 | . | TRBJ1-2 | TRBV2 | TGTGCCAGCAGTGAATTTACAGCTAACTATGGCTACACCTTC | CASSEFTANYGYTF
. | 16 | . | TRBJ1-5 | TRBV18 | TGTGCCAGCTCACCCCAGGAGGGCCGGCTGGATCAGCCCCAGCATTTT | CASSPQEGRLDQPQHF
. | 14 | . | TRBJ1-3 | TRBV27 | TGTGCCAGCAGGGGGGGGCCCTCTGGAAACACCATATATTTT | CASRGGPSGNTIYF
TRBD2 | 15 | . | TRBJ2-7 | TRBV15 | TGTGCCACCAGCACGGGGACTAGCGGGAGAGGCGAGCAGTACTTC | CATSTGTSGRGEQYF
TRBD2 | 16 | . | TRBJ2-1 | TRBV11-3 | TGTGCCAGCAGCCCCCAGGGACTAGCGGGAGCGGGTGAGCAGTTCTTC | CASSPQGLAGAGEQFF
. | 14 | . | TRBJ2-7 | TRBV3-1/TRBV3-2 | TGTGCCAGCAGCCAAGAATCGGCAGGGGATGGGAAGTACTTC | CASSQESAGDGKYF
TRBD1 | 14 | . | TRBJ1-2 | TRBV19 | TGTGCCAGTAGGGGGGACAGGAGAAACTATGGCTACACCTTC | CASRGDRRNYGYTF
. | 11 | . | TRBJ1-2 | TRBV7-9 | TGTGCCCTGACTGCGATTAGAGGCTACACCTTC | CALTAIRGYTF
. | 13 | . | TRBJ1-1 | TRBV5-1 | TGCGCCAGCAGCTTGGAAGGAGGCACTGAAGCTTTCTTT | CASSLEGGTEAFF
TRBD2 | 22 | . | TRBJ2-1 | TRBV9 | TGTGCCAGCAGCGGCCAACCAATCGTACTAGCGGGGGGAGGGCCCTCCTACAATGAGCAGTTCTTC | CASSGQPIVLAGGGPSYNEQFF